The 5 T cell receptor beta chains below come from one sample, sequenced in a study of memory CD4+ T cells and cytomegalovirus serostatus. Method: immunoSEQ multiplex PCR; TCRdb's copy keeps in-frame clones and lacks some. Of 30,000 to 40,000 clones listed, around four fifths were seen once; the top ten hold around 0.63%. The sort gate was single viable CD3+CD4+CD8-CD45RO+ cells for memory CD4+ T cells. Sequenced material: memory CD4+ T cells from blood. The receptor set was obtained from an adult in good health and CMV-seronegative. Some clones in this sample may be carry-over from other donors' samples.

Notes on this clone: Other DNA variants within this sample encode the same CDR3. The chain recombines TRBV28 with TRBJ1-3; 7 nucleotides line up with TRBD1. The CDR3 sequence is 16 residues long. V lost 4 bases to trimming and J lost 0 bases; unmatched junction nucleotides: 6. Per the germline V gene, CDR1 is MDHEN and CDR2 is SYDVKM. This CDR3 is CASSSPGQSSGNTIYF. The CDR3 nucleotides are TGTGCCAGCAGTTCGCCGGGACAGAGCTCTGGAAACACCATATATTTT.

This chain uses TRBV4-1 with TRBJ1-5, with D perhaps matching TRBD1 (6 bases). Trimming cost V 4 bases and J 3 bases, with 16 bases left between them. Germline CDR1 and CDR2: MGHRA and YSYEKL. This CDR3 region has 16 residues. DNA for the CDR3: TGCGCCAGCAGCCTAGATACCGGGACACCCAATCAGCCCCAGCATTTT. Encoded protein: CASSLDTGTPNQPQHF.

This chain connects TRBV6-6 to TRBJ2-5; perhaps TRBD2 as D (6 bases). There are 15 residues in the CDR3. Germline values: CDR1 MNHNY, CDR2 SVGAGI (reference sequence). Trimming pared 7 bases from V and 0 bases from J, leaving 15 bases between. The CDR3 nucleotides read TGTGCCAGCACCCCGGGCGGGGTAAACCAAGAGACCCAGTACTTC. Translating it yields CASTPGGVNQETQYF.

The genes are TRBV30 and TRBJ2-5; D is possibly TRBD2 (5 bases). Deletions cut 1 base from V and 5 bases from J, with 20 bases between. CDR3 length: 16 amino acids. Germline values: CDR1 GTSNPN, CDR2 SVGIG (reference sequence). As DNA, the CDR3 is TGTGCCTGGAGTGCAAAAAAACAGAGGCCGGGGGAGACCCAGTACTTC. It yields the protein CAWSAKKQRPGETQYF.

The rearrangement joins TRBV18 to TRBJ2-1, with 8 positions matching TRBD1. From germline, CDR1 is KGHSH and CDR2 LQKENI. This CDR3 is 18 amino acids long. The V gene end was trimmed by 2 bases and the J gene end by 1 base; junction bases not matched to a gene: 10. DNA of the CDR3: TGTGCCAGCTCACCAACCCTCAACAGGGGGTCTTCCTACAATGAGCAGTTCTTC. It yields the protein CASSPTLNRGSSYNEQFF.